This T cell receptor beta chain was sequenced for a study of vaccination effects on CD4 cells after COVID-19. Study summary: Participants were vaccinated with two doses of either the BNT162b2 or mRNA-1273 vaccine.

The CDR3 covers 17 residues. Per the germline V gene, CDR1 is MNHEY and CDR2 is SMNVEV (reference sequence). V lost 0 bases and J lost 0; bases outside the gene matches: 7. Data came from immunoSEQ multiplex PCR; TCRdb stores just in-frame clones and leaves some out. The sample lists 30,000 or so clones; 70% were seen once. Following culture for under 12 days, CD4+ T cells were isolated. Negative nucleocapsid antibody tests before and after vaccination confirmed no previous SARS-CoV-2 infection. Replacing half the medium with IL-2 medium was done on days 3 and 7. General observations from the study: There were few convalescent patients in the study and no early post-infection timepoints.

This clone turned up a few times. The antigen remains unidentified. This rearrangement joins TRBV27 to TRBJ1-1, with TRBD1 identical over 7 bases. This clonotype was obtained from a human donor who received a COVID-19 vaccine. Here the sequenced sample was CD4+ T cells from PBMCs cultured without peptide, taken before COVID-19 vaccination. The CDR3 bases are TGTGCCAGCAGTTTATCAGGGGGCTGGGGTATGAACACTGAAGCTTTCTTT. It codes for CASSLSGGWGMNTEAFF.